What follows are 22 T cell receptor beta chains derived from one specimen sequenced in a study of cytomegalovirus exposure and HLA in healthy donors. The primer mix had 60 Vbeta and 13 Jbeta primers. Sequencing used immunoSEQ multiplex PCR; TCRdb keeps in-frame clones, though not all of them. This table holds 95,000 to 100,000 clones, 65% to 85% found once. Sequenced: PBMCs. Every receptor here comes from a man in his forties or fifties in good health and CMV-seronegative.

The CDR3: CASSPRGAGNTIYF. The CDR3 DNA follows: TGTGCCAGCAGTCCCCGAGGAGCCGGAAACACCATATATTTT. This sequence joins TRBV28 and TRBJ1-3, with D unresolved. Germline V gene lookup returns CDR1 MDHEN and CDR2 SYDVKM. Trimming removed 5 bases at V and 4 bases at J, with 12 bases between. The CDR3 is 14 amino acids. The variable domain in full, completed from reference TRBV28 and TRBJ1-3, reads DVKVTQSSRYLVKRTGEKVFLECVQDMDHENMFWYRQDPGLGLRLIYFSYDVKMKEKGDIPEGYSVSREKKERFSLILESASTNQTSMYLCASSPRGAGNTIYFGEGSWLTVV.

This chain uses TRBV5-1 with TRBJ2-1; D call uncertain. Germline assignment: CDR1 SGHRS and CDR2 YFSETQ. The V and J ends lost 2 bases and 7 bases respectively, with 7 bases between them. The CDR3 totals 12 residues. The chain's CDR3 is CASSFSTNEQFF. CDR3 in DNA: TGCGCCAGCAGCTTTAGTACTAATGAGCAGTTCTTC.

The chain has TRBV10-1 and TRBJ2-2; 11 bases are shared with TRBD1. The junction had 3 bases not matched to a gene; V was cut back by 6 bases and J by 0 bases. Germline V CDR1 and CDR2: WNHNN, SYGVQD (reference sequence). CDR3 length: 16 residues. CDR3 in DNA: TGCGCCAGCAGCCCGGGACAGGGGGCGAACACCGGGGAGCTGTTTTTT. Translation: CASSPGQGANTGELFF.

This clone was counted a few times. The same CDR3 arises from other DNA sequences in this sample as well. The rearrangement links TRBV6-1 to TRBJ1-2; D call uncertain. V was shortened by 2 bases and J by 5 bases, with 6 bases between the two germline ends. The CDR3 runs to 12 residues. CDR1 MNHNS and CDR2 SASEGT come from the germline V gene. CDR3 sequence (DNA): TGTGCCAGCAGTGAAACGGGGTATGGCTACACCTTC. Its protein is CASSETGYGYTF.

The chain combines TRBV28 with TRBJ2-3; possible D gene TRBD2, 5 bases. The CDR3 is 15 residues long. Trimming removed 6 bases from V and 3 bases from J, with 16 bases in between. Germline V gene data show CDR1 as MDHEN and CDR2 as SYDVKM. The CDR3 nucleotides are TGTGCCAGCAGAACCTCAAGCGTAGCGACAGATACGCAGTATTTT. This sequence encodes CASRTSSVATDTQYF.

The rearrangement uses TRBV5-1 and TRBJ2-1; D is uncertain. V lost 0 bases to trimming and J lost 10 bases, with 14 bases between them. The V gene's germline CDR1 is SGHRS and CDR2 YFSETQ. This CDR3 region has 14 residues. The DNA for the CDR3 is TGCGCCAGCAGCTTGGGACTTCTCGTTGGGGAGCAGTTCTTC. Residues: CASSLGLLVGEQFF.

Note on this clone: The same CDR3 also results from other DNA sequences found in this sample. The J gene is TRBJ2-2, the V gene TRBV4-1; D not resolved. The V gene's germline CDR1 is MGHRA and CDR2 YSYEKL. This CDR3 has 14 residues. V was trimmed by 0 bases and J by 1 base, leaving 3 bases between them. The CDR3: CASSQDRNTGELFF. Here the CDR3 DNA reads TGCGCCAGCAGCCAAGACAGGAACACCGGGGAGCTGTTTTTT.

The J gene is TRBJ2-7, the V gene TRBV29-1; 10 bases are a match to TRBD2. There are 12 residues in the CDR3. Germline CDR1 SQVTM, CDR2 ANQGSEA. The J segment lost 3 bases and the V segment lost 6 bases, leaving 2 bases of the junction unmatched. CDR3 in amino acids: CSVRLAGYEQYF. The CDR3 DNA reads TGCAGCGTACGACTAGCGGGCTACGAGCAGTACTTC.

The chain uses TRBV18 and TRBJ1-2; D is undetermined. This CDR3 region has 13 residues. Germline lookup yields CDR1 KGHSH and CDR2 LQKENI. The CDR3 spells CVSQLAVNYGYTF. The CDR3, as DNA: TGTGTGTCGCAATTGGCCGTGAACTATGGCTACACCTTC.

The chain joins TRBV5-5 to TRBJ2-7, with D maybe TRBD1 (6 bases). V shed 6 bases and J shed 2 bases, with 15 bases lying between them. CDR3 length: 14 residues. Germline V CDR1 and CDR2: SGHKS, YYEKEE (reference sequence). The CDR3 nucleotides read TGTGCCAGCACCTTACAGGGTGGGACCTACGAGCAGTACTTC. Protein: CASTLQGGTYEQYF.

V usage is TRBV10-3 and J usage is TRBJ2-7, with D perhaps matching TRBD2 (6 bases). V was trimmed by 8 bases and J by 1 base, leaving 15 bases between them. CDR3 length: 14 amino acids. The germline gives CDR1 ENHRY, CDR2 SYGVKD. CDR3 bases: TGTGCCATCGGTTCACGGGGGTTTTCCTACGAGCAGTACTTC. It is translated as CAIGSRGFSYEQYF.

The chain's CDR3 is CASSYSFGEQYF. The CDR3 bases are TGTGCCAGCAGTTACTCGTTCGGAGAGCAGTACTTC. V is TRBV6-5 and J is TRBJ2-5; the D is unclear. There are 12 residues in the CDR3. From germline, CDR1 is MNHEY and CDR2 SVGAGI. V gave up 0 bases and J gave up 11 bases, with 10 bases separating them.

For the CDR3, the DNA is TGTGCCAGCAGCTCAGTACAGGGGGCGGACACCGGGGAGCTGTTTTTT. Translated: CASSSVQGADTGELFF. The V gene is TRBV5-8, the J gene TRBJ2-2; the match to TRBD1 covers 9 bases. Trimming cost V 3 bases and J 3 bases; bases outside gene matches: 6. The germline V gene encodes CDR1 SGHTS and CDR2 YDEGEE. CDR3 length equals 16 residues.

The chain joins TRBV6-6 to TRBJ1-1; TRBD1 might be the D (6 bases). CDR3 length equals 12 residues. Germline V lookup: CDR1 MNHNY, CDR2 SVGAGI (reference sequence). Trimming pared 8 bases from V and 5 bases from J, leaving 12 bases between. The CDR3 nucleotides are TGTGCCAGCTTGGGGGGGCGAACTGAAGCTTTCTTT. Translating it yields CASLGGRTEAFF.

V gene TRBV18 combines with J gene TRBJ1-5, with 8 positions matching TRBD1. Germline values: CDR1 KGHSH, CDR2 LQKENI. V gave up 3 bases and J gave up 3 bases; unmatched junction bases: 7. This CDR3 spans 16 amino acids. Here the CDR3 reads CASSPLRTGTNQPQHF. CDR3 sequence (DNA): TGTGCCAGCTCACCCCTCCGGACAGGGACCAATCAGCCCCAGCATTTT.

The chain has TRBV5-1 and TRBJ2-3; TRBD1 might be the D (5 bases). The CDR3 spans 11 residues. V lost 7 bases, J lost 7 bases, and 10 bases lay in between. Germline V gene sequence: CDR1 SGHRS, CDR2 YFSETQ. CDR3 residues: CASGQGNTQYF. DNA of the CDR3: TGCGCCAGCGGCCAGGGAAATACGCAGTATTTT. Full variable domain (outside the CDR3, taken from reference TRBV5-1 and TRBJ2-3): KAGVTQTPRYLIKTRGQQVTLSCSPISGHRSVSWYQQTPGQGLQFLFEYFSETQRNKGNFPGRFSGRQFSNSRSEMNVSTLELGDSALYLCASGQGNTQYFGPGTRLTVL.

This clone was observed a single time. The rearrangement uses TRBV27 and TRBJ2-7, with TRBD2 matching over 10 bases. The J segment lost 1 base and the V segment lost 6 bases, leaving 6 bases of the junction unmatched. CDR1 is MNHEY, CDR2 SMNVEV, per germline (reference sequence). The CDR3 runs to 15 residues. As DNA, the CDR3 is TGTGCCAGCAGGGAAAGACTAGCGGGTTCCTACGAGCAGTACTTC. Amino acids: CASRERLAGSYEQYF.

The chain has TRBV27 and TRBJ2-3, with a possible D match to TRBD2 (5 bases). The germline V gene encodes CDR1 MNHEY and CDR2 SMNVEV (reference sequence). Trimming took off 4 bases at V and 6 bases at J, with 14 bases between the two ends. The CDR3 has 14 amino acids. CDR3 sequence (DNA): TGTGCCAGCAGTTCCGCTAGTGGCGGGGATACGCAGTATTTT. Protein product: CASSSASGGDTQYF.

V usage is TRBV6-1 and J usage is TRBJ2-1; perhaps TRBD2 as D (7 bases). This CDR3 is built from 14 residues. Germline V lookup: CDR1 MNHNS, CDR2 SASEGT. V lost 6 bases, J lost 9 bases, and 18 bases lay in between. DNA of the CDR3: TGTGCCAGCAGCCCAGTGGGGGGGGCCGCTGAGCAGTTCTTC. It codes for CASSPVGGAAEQFF.

This clone was counted a single time. This sequence joins TRBV28 and TRBJ2-1; 16 positions agree with TRBD2. The germline V gene encodes CDR1 MDHEN and CDR2 SYDVKM. The CDR3 extends over 18 amino acids. V lost 2 bases, J lost 7 bases, and 8 bases stayed unmatched. The CDR3 DNA reads as TGTGCCAGCAGTTTAACCGGGACTAGCGGGAGGGCCTGGAATGAGCAGTTCTTC. This encodes CASSLTGTSGRAWNEQFF.

V gene TRBV1 combines with J gene TRBJ2-7; the tabulated D call, TRBD1, remains unverified against the DNA. TRBV1 is listed as a pseudogene. CDR3 length: 17 amino acids. CDR3: CTSSQGPYPSRGYEQYF. The DNA for the CDR3 is TGCACCAGCAGCCAAGGGCCCTACCCCAGCAGGGGCTACGAGCAGTACTTC.

This clone has a single count. The chain uses TRBV5-1 and TRBJ2-1, with TRBD2 identical over 11 bases. CDR3 length: 19 residues. V lost 4 bases and J lost 0; bases outside the gene matches: 12. The germline CDR1 and CDR2 sequences are SGHRS and YFSETQ. The CDR3 bases are TGCGCCAGCAGCATGGGGGCTAGCGGGGGGATTAGCTCCTACAATGAGCAGTTCTTC. It yields the protein CASSMGASGGISSYNEQFF.